The 30 T cell receptor beta chains reported below all come from one sample, sequenced in a study of blood T cells in healthy people across ages. It was with a sample-barcoded 5' primer and a J-beta primer mix that a second PCR of roughly 6 to 11 cycles was run. From the 5' RACE reads, TCRdb called clonotypes with MiXCR, one entry per CDR3 protein. There are fewer than 1,200,000 distinct CDR3 sequences in the sample; approximately 25% occur only once, and approximately 0.79% lies in the top ten. The sample was also reused in another study, on T cells of mothers and their children.

Specimen: blood. Source of these receptors: a girl aged 2-15 years in good health.

The chain recombines TRBV4-1 with TRBJ2-7; D assignment may be TRBD1 or TRBD2 (5 bases each). The CDR3 covers 15 residues. The V end was cut by 3 bases, the J end by 5 bases, with 17 bases between. CDR1 and CDR2 from the germline V gene are MGHRA and YSYEKL. In nucleotides, the CDR3 is TGCGCCAGCAGCCAGTTGGGCAGGGTGGAGGACGAGCAGTACTTC. Translation: CASSQLGRVEDEQYF.

CDR3 loop: CASSPQREWETQYF. CDR3 nucleotides: TGTGCCAGCAGCCCGCAGCGGGAGTGGGAGACCCAGTACTTC. The chain recombines TRBV7-8 with TRBJ2-5; the match to TRBD2 covers 8 bases. This CDR3 is 14 amino acids long. J gave up 5 bases and V 5 bases, and 7 bases lay outside the gene matches. The germline gives CDR1 SGHVS, CDR2 FQNEAQ.

The gene calls are TRBV29-1 and TRBJ2-1; D not resolved. V lost 7 bases and J lost 4, with 14 bases in between. Germline CDR1 is SQVTM and CDR2 is ANQGSEA. This CDR3 is 13 amino acids long. The CDR3 is CSATKENYNEQFF. Written as DNA, the CDR3 is TGCAGCGCTACGAAGGAGAATTACAATGAGCAGTTCTTC.

This clonotype was seen a handful of times. The chain has TRBV6-1 and TRBJ2-4; no clear D. The CDR3 is 13 amino acids. Germline V gene sequence: CDR1 MNHNS, CDR2 SASEGT. V was trimmed by 7 bases and J by 4 bases, leaving 11 bases between them. CDR3 amino acids: CASTYGWKNIQYF. CDR3 in DNA: TGTGCCAGCACCTACGGTTGGAAAAACATTCAGTACTTC.

This chain links TRBV6-5 with TRBJ2-1; tentatively, D is TRBD1 (6 bases). CDR3 length: 15 amino acids. Looked up from germline, CDR1 is MNHEY and CDR2 is SVGAGI. V gave up 8 bases and J gave up 0 bases, with 14 bases separating them. This CDR3 is CASAQGSFSYNEQFF. CDR3 bases: TGTGCCAGCGCGCAGGGGTCCTTCTCCTACAATGAGCAGTTCTTC.

V is TRBV7-9 and J is TRBJ2-2, with TRBD1 identical over 8 bases. The CDR3 is 16 residues long. CDR1 and CDR2 (germline): SEHNR, FQNEAQ (reference sequence). Unmatched junction bases numbered 9, after V lost 3 bases and J lost 6 bases. The CDR3 sequence is CASSFAGGNPAGELFF. In DNA, the CDR3 is TGTGCCAGCAGCTTCGCAGGGGGCAACCCCGCCGGGGAGCTGTTTTTT.

This clonotype has a handful of counts. The CDR3 DNA sequence: TGTGCCAGCAGGTATCTAGCGCCGAGCTCCTACAATGAGCAGTTCTTC. As protein: CASRYLAPSSYNEQFF. The V gene is TRBV6-6, the J gene TRBJ2-1, with D perhaps matching TRBD2 (6 bases). The length of the CDR3 is 16 residues. Deletions cut 6 bases from V and 0 bases from J, with 15 bases between. Germline V gene data show CDR1 as MNHNY and CDR2 as SVGAGI (reference sequence).

The CDR3 nucleotides read TGTGCCAGCAGCCAAGAAGTCGGGACGCCTGTTAATGAGCAGTTCTTC. Protein: CASSQEVGTPVNEQFF. The rearrangement uses TRBV3-1 and TRBJ2-1, with D perhaps given as TRBD1 or TRBD2 (5 bases each). Deletions cut 0 bases from V and 7 bases from J, with 16 bases between. The CDR3 runs to 16 residues. Germline CDR1 is LGHDT and CDR2 is YNNKEL (reference sequence).

This clonotype was found a few times. The chain links TRBV4-2 to TRBJ2-5; 7 positions agree with TRBD1. Germline CDR1 reads LGHNA; CDR2 reads YNFKEQ. This CDR3 region has 15 residues. V shed 4 bases and J 3 bases; nucleotides not matched to a gene: 8. The CDR3 spells CASSPTTGMEETQYF. The CDR3 nucleotides are TGTGCCAGCAGCCCGACGACAGGGATGGAAGAGACCCAGTACTTC.

The chain joins TRBV29-1 to TRBJ1-1; no clear D gene. The V gene lost 3 bases and the J gene lost 0 bases, with 14 bases spanning the gap. Germline CDR1 and CDR2: SQVTM and ANQGSEA. The CDR3 is 15 amino acids. The CDR3 protein is CSVDERDMMNTEAFF. The CDR3 DNA sequence: TGCAGCGTTGATGAGAGGGATATGATGAACACTGAAGCTTTCTTT. Using reference TRBV29-1 and TRBJ1-1 for the parts outside the CDR3, the full variable domain is SAVISQKPSRDICQRGTSLTIQCQVDSQVTMMFWYRQQPGQSLTLIATANQGSEATYESGFVIDKFPISRPNLTFSTLTVSNMSPEDSSIYLCSVDERDMMNTEAFFGQGTRLTVV.

This clonotype turned up a few times. The chain has TRBV28 and TRBJ1-2, with unresolved D. Per germline, CDR1 MDHEN and CDR2 SYDVKM. The CDR3 totals 13 residues. V lost 6 bases, J lost 5 bases, and 13 bases lay in between. The CDR3 sequence is CASRSSRRYGYTF. The CDR3 DNA reads as TGTGCCAGCAGATCATCGCGACGGTATGGCTACACCTTC.

The chain carries TRBV20-1 and TRBJ1-1; D gene uncertain. Per germline, CDR1 DFQATT and CDR2 SNEGSKA (reference sequence). V gave up 6 bases and J gave up 4 bases, with 15 bases separating them. This CDR3 is 13 amino acids long. The CDR3 loop reads CSAVRPGSTEAFF. CDR3 nucleotides: TGCAGTGCAGTCCGGCCCGGAAGCACTGAAGCTTTCTTT.

This chain uses TRBV11-3 with TRBJ2-7; possibly TRBD2 for D (6 bases). Germline assignment: CDR1 SGHNT and CDR2 YENEEA. The CDR3 loop spans 16 amino acids. Trimming took off 5 bases at V and 1 base at J, with 18 bases between the two ends. CDR3 bases: TGTGCCAGCAGCGGAGGGTACACGGACCCGTCCTACGAGCAGTACTTC. Residues: CASSGGYTDPSYEQYF.

This clonotype was found a few times. The chain joins TRBV2 to TRBJ2-7; weak D call: TRBD2 (7 bases). CDR1 is SNHLY and CDR2 is FYNNEI in the germline V gene. This CDR3 comprises 15 residues. Deletions cut 2 bases from V and 7 bases from J, with 18 bases between. The CDR3, as DNA: TGTGCCAGCAGTGAATTCAGGGGACTATCCGGAGAGCAGTACTTC. Protein sequence: CASSEFRGLSGEQYF.

V gene TRBV12-3 or TRBV12-4 combines with J gene TRBJ2-3, with a tentative D call TRBD1 (6 bases). The CDR3 extends over 12 amino acids. The germline V and J ends were trimmed by 3 bases and 6 bases, with 7 bases remaining between them. The CDR3 nucleotides are TGTGCCAGCAGTTTTGACAGGGATACGCAGTATTTT. Amino acid sequence: CASSFDRDTQYF.

This clonotype was seen a few times. The chain combines TRBV7-2 with TRBJ2-1; D gene uncertain. This CDR3 has 15 amino acids. The V end was cut by 6 bases, the J end by 0 bases, with 12 bases between. In germline, CDR1 is SGHTA, CDR2 FQGNSA. CDR3: CASSPAALSYNEQFF. The CDR3 DNA reads TGTGCCAGCAGTCCCGCAGCCCTCTCCTACAATGAGCAGTTCTTC.

The chain recombines TRBV20-1 with TRBJ2-1; D call uncertain. This CDR3 comprises 14 residues. V lost 1 base to trimming and J lost 4 bases, with 11 bases between them. CDR1 and CDR2 (germline): DFQATT, SNEGSKA (reference sequence). The CDR3 spells CSARAGLRYNEQFF. The CDR3 DNA sequence: TGCAGTGCTAGAGCGGGTCTTCGATACAATGAGCAGTTCTTC.

In this sample, this clonotype turned up once. The CDR3 DNA sequence: TGTGCCAGCAGCTTAGAGTTTGGGCTGATGGGGGAGCAGTTCTTC. The encoded protein is CASSLEFGLMGEQFF. The rearrangement links TRBV7-2 to TRBJ2-5; no firm D call. The better agreement between TRBJ2-1 and the DNA end casts doubt on the J call. The length of the CDR3 is 15 residues. The germline CDR1 and CDR2 sequences are SGHTA and FQGNSA.

This clonotype has just a few counts. The genes are TRBV6-1 and TRBJ2-1; TRBD2 matches 10 bases. The J call could be wrong; TRBJ2-5 is a better fit for the DNA end. Germline values: CDR1 MNHNS, CDR2 SASEGT. The CDR3 spans 17 residues. CDR3 DNA sequence: TGTGCCAGCGCAGGAGGACTAGCGGTATTGGCGGAGGAGACCCAGTACTTC. It specifies CASAGGLAVLAEETQYF.

CDR3 nucleotide sequence: TGTGCCAGCAGCTTGACCGGACTAGCCCACGAGCAGTACTTC. Its translation: CASSLTGLAHEQYF. The genes are TRBV7-2 and TRBJ2-5; 8 bases align to TRBD2. The tail of the sequence fits TRBJ2-7 better, so the J call may be wrong. The CDR3 runs to 14 residues. Germline V gives CDR1 SGHTA, CDR2 FQGNSA.

J is TRBJ2-2 and V is TRBV20-1; D gene uncertain. Germline V gives CDR1 DFQATT, CDR2 SNEGSKA (reference sequence). V lost 5 bases to trimming and J lost 6 bases, with 7 bases between them. The CDR3 has 11 amino acids. In DNA form, the CDR3 reads TGCAGTGCTCAAAAGGCCGGGGAGCTGTTTTTT. This translates into CSAQKAGELFF.

This clonotype came up a few times. The chain is built from TRBV4-1 and TRBJ1-5; D not certain. The CDR3 is 14 amino acids. With 1 base removed from V and 9 bases from J, the gap between germline ends came to 13 bases. Germline CDR1 is MGHRA and CDR2 is YSYEKL. In DNA form, the CDR3 reads TGCGCCAGCAGCCAAGGGCAAGCCGGGTGGCCCCAGCATTTT. This gives the protein CASSQGQAGWPQHF.

This clonotype was detected only a few times. The chain combines TRBV5-8 with TRBJ1-1; 8 bases map to TRBD1. The CDR3 has 16 residues. CDR1 and CDR2 (germline): SGHTS, YDEGEE. V was pared by 4 bases and J by 1 base, with 9 bases of the junction left unmatched. The CDR3 loop reads CASSQRQGKENTEAFF. CDR3 DNA: TGTGCCAGCAGCCAGAGACAGGGGAAGGAGAACACTGAAGCTTTCTTT.

The chain has TRBV7-9 and TRBJ1-4; D gene uncertain. The CDR3 covers 14 residues. Trimming shortened V by 5 bases and J by 4 bases, and 11 bases separated the two germline ends. Looked up from germline, CDR1 is SEHNR and CDR2 is FQNEAQ (reference sequence). The CDR3 sequence is CASSLDYGNEKLFF. The CDR3 bases are TGTGCCAGCAGCCTTGACTATGGTAATGAAAAACTGTTTTTT. Together with reference TRBV7-9 and TRBJ1-4, the CDR3 gives the full variable domain: DTGVSQNPRHKITKRGQNVTFRCDPISEHNRLYWYRQTLGQGPEFLTYFQNEAQLEKSRLLSDRFSAERPKGSFSTLEIQRTEQGDSAMYLCASSLDYGNEKLFFGSGTQLSVL.

V is TRBV7-9 and J is TRBJ2-7; 11 bases map to TRBD1. V gave up 5 bases and J gave up 7 bases; unmatched junction bases: 7. There are 14 residues in the CDR3. The germline CDR1 and CDR2 sequences are SEHNR and FQNEAQ (reference sequence). CDR3 protein: CASSRGQGVGEQYF. Written as DNA, the CDR3 is TGTGCCAGCAGCCGGGGACAGGGGGTCGGTGAGCAGTACTTC.

This clonotype was observed a few times. This sequence joins TRBV29-1 and TRBJ2-3; no clear D. CDR1 is SQVTM and CDR2 is ANQGSEA in the germline V gene. V was pared by 7 bases and J by 0 bases, with 8 bases between. This CDR3 contains 12 residues. The chain's CDR3 is CSGYTSTDTQYF. The CDR3 DNA reads TGCAGCGGATACACGAGCACAGATACGCAGTATTTT.

This clonotype occurred a few times. V and J are TRBV20-1 and TRBJ1-1; a possible D gene is TRBD1 (5 bases). There are 14 residues in the CDR3. Trimming removed 4 bases at V and 5 bases at J, with 17 bases between. The germline V gene encodes CDR1 DFQATT and CDR2 SNEGSKA (reference sequence). The chain's CDR3 is CSATFGGVWTEAFF. DNA for the CDR3: TGCAGTGCTACCTTCGGGGGAGTATGGACTGAAGCTTTCTTT.

The chain combines TRBV7-2 with TRBJ1-2, with D possibly being TRBD1 (6 bases). CDR1 SGHTA and CDR2 FQGNSA come from the germline V gene. There are 18 residues in the CDR3. Trimming pared 1 base from V and 4 bases from J, leaving 22 bases between. The CDR3 nucleotides are TGTGCCAGCAGCTTAGAAGGCTCGGTACAGGGCAGGATCTATGGCTACACCTTC. Protein product: CASSLEGSVQGRIYGYTF.

The V and J genes are TRBV11-2 and TRBJ2-5; the D gene is possibly TRBD2 (5 bases). The length of the CDR3 is 14 residues. The germline gives CDR1 SGHAT, CDR2 FQNNGV. V was shortened by 5 bases and J by 5 bases, with 15 bases between the two germline ends. The DNA of the CDR3 is TGTGCCAGCAGCCCCCCCGAACAGCGGGAGACCCAGTACTTC. This translates into CASSPPEQRETQYF.

Here the CDR3 DNA reads TGTGCCAGCAGTCTCCGGACCTACAGTGATAGGAAATTACAGTTCTTC. It specifies CASSLRTYSDRKLQFF. V and J are TRBV12-3 or TRBV12-4 and TRBJ2-1; D gene ambiguous. V lost 5 bases to trimming and J lost 13 bases, with 27 bases between them. The length of the CDR3 is 16 residues.